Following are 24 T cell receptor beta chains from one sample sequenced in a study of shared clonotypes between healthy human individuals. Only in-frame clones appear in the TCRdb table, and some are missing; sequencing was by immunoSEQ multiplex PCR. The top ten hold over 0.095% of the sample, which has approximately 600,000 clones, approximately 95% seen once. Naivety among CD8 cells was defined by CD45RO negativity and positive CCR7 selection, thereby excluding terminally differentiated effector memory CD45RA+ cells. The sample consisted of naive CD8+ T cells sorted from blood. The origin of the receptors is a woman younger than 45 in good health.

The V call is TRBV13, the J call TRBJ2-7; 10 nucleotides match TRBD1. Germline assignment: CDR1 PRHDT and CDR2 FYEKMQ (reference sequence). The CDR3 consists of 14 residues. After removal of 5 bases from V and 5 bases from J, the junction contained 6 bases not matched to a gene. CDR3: CASSKGTGANEQYF. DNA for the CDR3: TGTGCCAGCAGCAAAGGGACAGGGGCTAACGAGCAGTACTTC.

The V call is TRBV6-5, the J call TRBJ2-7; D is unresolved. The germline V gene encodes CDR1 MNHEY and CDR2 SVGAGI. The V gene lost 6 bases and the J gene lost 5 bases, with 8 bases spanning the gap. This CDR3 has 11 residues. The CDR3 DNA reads TGTGCCAGCAGCGAACCCCACGAGCAGTACTTC. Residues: CASSEPHEQYF.

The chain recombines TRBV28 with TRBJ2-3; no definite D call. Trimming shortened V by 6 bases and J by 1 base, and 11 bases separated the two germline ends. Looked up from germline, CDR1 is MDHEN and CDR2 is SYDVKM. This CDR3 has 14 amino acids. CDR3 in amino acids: CASSPERRTDTQYF. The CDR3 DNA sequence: TGTGCCAGCAGCCCCGAGAGGCGCACAGATACGCAGTATTTT.

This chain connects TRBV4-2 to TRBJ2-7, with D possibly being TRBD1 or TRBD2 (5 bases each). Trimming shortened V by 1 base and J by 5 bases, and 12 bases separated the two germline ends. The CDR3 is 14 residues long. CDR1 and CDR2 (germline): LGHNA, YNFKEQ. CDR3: CASSQVTGPHEQYF. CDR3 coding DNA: TGTGCCAGCAGCCAAGTTACGGGACCTCACGAGCAGTACTTC.

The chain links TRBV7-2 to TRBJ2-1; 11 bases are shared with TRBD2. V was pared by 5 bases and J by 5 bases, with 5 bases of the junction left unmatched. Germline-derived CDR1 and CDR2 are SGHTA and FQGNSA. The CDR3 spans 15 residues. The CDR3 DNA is TGTGCCAGCAGCGTGACTAGCGGGACTCACAATGAGCAGTTCTTC. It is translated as CASSVTSGTHNEQFF. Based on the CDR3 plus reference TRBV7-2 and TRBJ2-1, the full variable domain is GAGVSQSPSNKVTEKGKDVELRCDPISGHTALYWYRQSLGQGLEFLIYFQGNSAPDKSGLPSDRFSAERTGGSVSTLTIQRTQQEDSAVYLCASSVTSGTHNEQFFGPGTRLTVL.

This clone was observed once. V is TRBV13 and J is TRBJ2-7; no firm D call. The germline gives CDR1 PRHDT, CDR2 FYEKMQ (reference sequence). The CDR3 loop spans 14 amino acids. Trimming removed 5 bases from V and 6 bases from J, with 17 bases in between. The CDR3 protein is CASSPRPDPLEQYF. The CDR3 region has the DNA TGTGCCAGCAGCCCCCGTCCGGACCCTCTCGAGCAGTACTTC.

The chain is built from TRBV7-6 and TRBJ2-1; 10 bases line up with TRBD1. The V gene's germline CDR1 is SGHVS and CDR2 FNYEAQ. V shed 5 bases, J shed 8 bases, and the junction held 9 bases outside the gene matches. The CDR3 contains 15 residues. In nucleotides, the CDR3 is TGTGCCAGCAGCACCACGGGACAGGGGAGTCATGAGCAGTTCTTC. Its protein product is CASSTTGQGSHEQFF.

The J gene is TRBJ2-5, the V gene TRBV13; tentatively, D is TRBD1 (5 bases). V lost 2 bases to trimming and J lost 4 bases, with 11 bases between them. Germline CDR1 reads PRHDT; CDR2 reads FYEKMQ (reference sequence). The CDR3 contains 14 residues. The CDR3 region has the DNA TGTGCCAGCAGCTTATCAGGGTTCCGAGAGACCCAGTACTTC. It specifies CASSLSGFRETQYF.

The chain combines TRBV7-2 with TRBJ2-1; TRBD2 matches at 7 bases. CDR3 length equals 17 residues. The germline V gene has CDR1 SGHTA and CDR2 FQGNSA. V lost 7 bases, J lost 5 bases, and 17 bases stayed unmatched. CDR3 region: CASTRHRTGGGDNEQFF. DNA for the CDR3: TGTGCCAGCACCCGACACCGGACGGGAGGAGGGGACAATGAGCAGTTCTTC.

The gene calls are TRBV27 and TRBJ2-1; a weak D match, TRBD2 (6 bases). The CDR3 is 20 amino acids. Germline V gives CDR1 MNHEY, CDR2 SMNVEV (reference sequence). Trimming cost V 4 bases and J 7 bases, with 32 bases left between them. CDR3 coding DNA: TGTGCCAGCAGTTGCGCCGGAGGGTTACGCCGGGAGAAATGTTCTAATGAGCAGTTCTTC. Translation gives CASSCAGGLRREKCSNEQFF.

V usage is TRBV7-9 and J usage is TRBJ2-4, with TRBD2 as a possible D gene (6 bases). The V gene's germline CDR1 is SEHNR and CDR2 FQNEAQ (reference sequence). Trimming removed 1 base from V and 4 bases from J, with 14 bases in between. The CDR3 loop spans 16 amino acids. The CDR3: CASSLGFLRGKNIQYF. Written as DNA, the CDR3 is TGTGCCAGCAGCTTAGGTTTCCTACGGGGGAAAAACATTCAGTACTTC.

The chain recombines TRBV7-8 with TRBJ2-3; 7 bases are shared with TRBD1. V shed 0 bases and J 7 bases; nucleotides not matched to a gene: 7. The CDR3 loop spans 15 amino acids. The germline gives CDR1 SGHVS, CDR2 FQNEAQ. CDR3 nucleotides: TGTGCCAGCAGCTTAGCTGCGGACAGGACAAATACGCAGTATTTT. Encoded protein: CASSLAADRTNTQYF. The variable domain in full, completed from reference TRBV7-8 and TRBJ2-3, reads GAGVSQSPRYKVAKRGQDVALRCDPISGHVSLFWYQQALGQGPEFLTYFQNEAQLDKSGLPSDRFFAERPEGSVSTLKIQRTQQEDSAVYLCASSLAADRTNTQYFGPGTRLTVL.

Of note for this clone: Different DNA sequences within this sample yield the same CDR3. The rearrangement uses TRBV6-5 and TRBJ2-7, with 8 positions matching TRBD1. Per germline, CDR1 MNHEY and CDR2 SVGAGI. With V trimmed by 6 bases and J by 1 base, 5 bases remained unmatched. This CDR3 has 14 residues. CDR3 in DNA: TGTGCCAGCAGCCCGACAGGGGAATCCTACGAGCAGTACTTC. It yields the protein CASSPTGESYEQYF.

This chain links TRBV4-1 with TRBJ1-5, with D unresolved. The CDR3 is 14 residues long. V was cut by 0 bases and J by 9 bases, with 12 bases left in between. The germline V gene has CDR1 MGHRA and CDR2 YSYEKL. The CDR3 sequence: CASSQEDWTVPQHF. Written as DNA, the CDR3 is TGCGCCAGCAGCCAAGAAGACTGGACCGTGCCCCAGCATTTT.

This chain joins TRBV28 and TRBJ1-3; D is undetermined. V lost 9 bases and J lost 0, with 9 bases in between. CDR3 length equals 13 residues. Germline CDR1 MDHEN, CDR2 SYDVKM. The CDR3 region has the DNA TGTGCCAGTTCCAGGTACTCTGGAAACACCATATATTTT. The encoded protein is CASSRYSGNTIYF. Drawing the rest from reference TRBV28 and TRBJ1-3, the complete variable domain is DVKVTQSSRYLVKRTGEKVFLECVQDMDHENMFWYRQDPGLGLRLIYFSYDVKMKEKGDIPEGYSVSREKKERFSLILESASTNQTSMYLCASSRYSGNTIYFGEGSWLTVV.

CDR3 sequence (DNA): TGTGCCATCAGGAAGGAGAGGACAGGGGTCTTGAACAATCAGCCCCAGCATTTT. Translation: CAIRKERTGVLNNQPQHF. The V and J genes are TRBV10-3 and TRBJ1-5, with 9 bases matching TRBD1. From germline, CDR1 is ENHRY and CDR2 SYGVKD. V was pared by 6 bases and J by 3 bases, with 15 bases of the junction left unmatched. The CDR3 totals 18 residues.

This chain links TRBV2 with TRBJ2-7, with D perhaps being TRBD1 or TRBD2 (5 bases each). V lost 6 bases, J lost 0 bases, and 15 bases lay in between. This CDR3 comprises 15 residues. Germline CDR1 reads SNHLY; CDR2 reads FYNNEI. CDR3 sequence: CASRDRDGLSYEQYF. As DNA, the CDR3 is TGTGCCAGCAGAGATCGGGACGGCCTCTCCTACGAGCAGTACTTC.

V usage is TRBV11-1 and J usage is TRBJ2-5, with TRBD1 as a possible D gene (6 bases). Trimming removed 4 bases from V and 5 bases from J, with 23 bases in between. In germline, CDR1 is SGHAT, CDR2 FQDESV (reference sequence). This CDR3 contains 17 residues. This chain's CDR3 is CASSSSAGPGARETQYF. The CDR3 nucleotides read TGTGCCAGCAGCTCGTCTGCCGGGCCAGGGGCACGGGAGACCCAGTACTTC.

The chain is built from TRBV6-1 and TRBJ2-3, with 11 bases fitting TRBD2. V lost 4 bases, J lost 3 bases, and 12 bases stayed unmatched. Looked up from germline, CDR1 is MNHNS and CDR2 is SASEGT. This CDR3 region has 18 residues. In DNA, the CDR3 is TGTGCCAGCAGTGGAGGGTTTGGACTAGCGGGCTCTACAGATACGCAGTATTTT. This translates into CASSGGFGLAGSTDTQYF.

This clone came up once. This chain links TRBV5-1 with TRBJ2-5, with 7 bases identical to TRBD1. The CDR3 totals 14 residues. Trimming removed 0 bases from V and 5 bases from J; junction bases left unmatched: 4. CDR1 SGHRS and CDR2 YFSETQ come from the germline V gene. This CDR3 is CASSLARGSETQYF. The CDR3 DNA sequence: TGCGCCAGCAGCTTGGCCAGGGGGAGCGAGACCCAGTACTTC.

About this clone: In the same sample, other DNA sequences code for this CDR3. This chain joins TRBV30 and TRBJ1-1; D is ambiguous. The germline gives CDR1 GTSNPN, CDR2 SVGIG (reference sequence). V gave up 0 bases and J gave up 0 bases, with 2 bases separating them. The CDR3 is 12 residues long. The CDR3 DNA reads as TGTGCCTGGAGTGTACTGAACACTGAAGCTTTCTTT. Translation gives CAWSVLNTEAFF.

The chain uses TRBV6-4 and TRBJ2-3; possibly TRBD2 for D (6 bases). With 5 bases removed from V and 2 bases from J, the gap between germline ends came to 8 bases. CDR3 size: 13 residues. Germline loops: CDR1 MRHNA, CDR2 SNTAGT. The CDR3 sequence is CASSWTNTDTQYF. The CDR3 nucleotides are TGTGCCAGCAGTTGGACTAACACAGATACGCAGTATTTT.

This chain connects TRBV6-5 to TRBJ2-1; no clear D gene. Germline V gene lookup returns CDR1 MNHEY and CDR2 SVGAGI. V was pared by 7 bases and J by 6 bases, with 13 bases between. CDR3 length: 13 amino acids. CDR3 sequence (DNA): TGTGCCAGCACCTTCACTGGTGGCAATGAGCAGTTCTTC. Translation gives CASTFTGGNEQFF.

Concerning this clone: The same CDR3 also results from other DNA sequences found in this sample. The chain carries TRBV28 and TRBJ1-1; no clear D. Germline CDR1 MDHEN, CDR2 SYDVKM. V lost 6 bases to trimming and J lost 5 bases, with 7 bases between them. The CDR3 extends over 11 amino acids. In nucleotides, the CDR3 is TGTGCCAGCAGGGGAGGGACTGAAGCTTTCTTT. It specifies CASRGGTEAFF.